The clone carrying this TCR beta chain was observed at least ten times. The antigen remains undetermined. This record belongs to a study of post-analysis software for immune sequencing data. Study background: There were relapsing-remitting, secondary progressive and progressive-relapsing multiple sclerosis among the disease courses included. Study conclusions and caveats: Normalized Chao1 diversity was significantly lower in multiple sclerosis patients than in controls. Co-batched samples clustered tightly together by F measure. Included in a set of about 5 TRBV segments more frequent in patients than controls were TRBV5-6, TRBV5-1 and TRBV20-1.

Germline-derived CDR1 and CDR2 are SGHDN and FVKESK. V was shortened by 4 bases and J by 3 bases, with 12 bases between the two germline ends. This CDR3 region has 14 residues. Included in the TCR beta cDNA libraries were unique molecular identifiers. Some 500,000 cDNA molecules were obtained per 1 to 10 million input T cells. Using its own MiXCR run on the PCR reads, TCRdb lists one record per CDR3 protein. This table has fewer than 850,000 distinct CDR3 sequences, about 32% appearing once. This sequence joins TRBV14 and TRBJ2-5, with a tentative D call TRBD2 (5 bases). This clonotype was obtained from a girl aged 5-17 years with multiple sclerosis. What was sequenced was blood. The CDR3 DNA is TGTGCCAGCAGCCTCCGCCGGGGAGAAGAGACCCAGTACTTC. It yields the protein CASSLRRGEETQYF. Looking up the rest from reference TRBV14 and TRBJ2-5 gives the full variable domain: EAGVTQFPSHSVIEKGQTVTLRCDPISGHDNLYWYRRVMGKEIKFLLHFVKESKQDESGMPNNRFLAERTGGTYSTLKVQPAELEDSGVYFCASSLRRGEETQYFGPGTRLLVL.